Listed below are T cell receptor beta chains from one sample, sequenced in a study of vaccination effects on CD4 cells after COVID-19. The method was immunoSEQ multiplex PCR; TCRdb's version includes in-frame clones alone and lacks a portion of them. Here the sample spans 74,000 or so clones, around 80% being singletons. No antigen has been assigned to these receptors. The starting material was CD4+ T cells from PBMCs cultured with SARS-CoV-2 spike peptides, obtained before COVID-19 vaccination. These receptors were collected from a human donor who received a COVID-19 vaccine. The CDR3 runs from the conserved cysteine through the conserved F or W. D genes are given only for firm matches. Expanded clones get a size class; other rows say once, few or many, or leave the size out.

>TRBD1|TRBV19|TRBJ1-1|14|NA
CASSKGQLNTEAFF
TGTGCCAGTAGCAAGGGACAGCTGAACACTGAAGCTTTCTTT
>TRBD2|TRBV6-5|TRBJ2-6|13|NA
CASSYGTSGVHTF
TGTGCCAGCAGTTACGGGACTAGCGGGGTCCATACTTTC
>NA|TRBV18|TRBJ2-1|15|NA
CASSPQFGEYNEQFF
TGTGCCAGCTCACCCCAATTCGGGGAGTACAATGAGCAGTTCTTC
>NA|TRBV7-2|TRBJ2-1|16|NA
CASSRKTARVVNEQFF
TGTGCCAGCAGCCGCAAAACTGCCCGAGTGGTGAATGAGCAGTTCTTC
>NA|TRBV11-3|TRBJ2-1|14|NA
CASSSGGVRDEQFF
TGTGCCAGCAGCTCAGGGGGGGTACGGGATGAGCAGTTCTTC
>NA|TRBV7-9|TRBJ2-3|13|NA
CASSRAGTDTQYF
TGTGCCAGCAGCCGGGCGGGGACAGATACGCAGTATTTT
>NA|TRBV9|TRBJ1-2|12|NA
CASSRANLGYTF
TGTGCCAGCAGCAGGGCAAACCTTGGCTACACCTTC
>NA|TRBV19|TRBJ1-6|14|few
CASSGDGINSPLHF
TGTGCCAGTAGTGGGGACGGAATTAATTCACCCCTCCACTTT
>TRBD1|TRBV5-6|TRBJ1-2|15|NA
CASSSRGTGGVGYTF
TGTGCCAGCAGCTCGAGAGGGACAGGGGGCGTCGGCTACACCTTC
>NA|TRBV19|TRBJ1-4|13|NA
CASSIDRAEKLFF
TGTGCCAGTAGTATAGACAGGGCGGAAAAACTGTTTTTT
>NA|TRBV4-1|TRBJ2-3|14|NA
CASSLDPAGRAQYF
TGCGCCAGCAGCCTCGACCCTGCTGGGCGGGCGCAGTATTTT
>NA|TRBV5-1|TRBJ2-1|14|few
CASSSGPPLDEQFF
TGCGCCAGCAGCTCAGGGCCTCCCTTAGATGAGCAGTTCTTC
>TRBD1|TRBV6-6|TRBJ1-5|13|NA
CAIRQGGGQPQHF
TGTGCCATCAGACAGGGGGGTGGTCAGCCCCAGCATTTT
>NA|TRBV19|TRBJ2-5|17|NA
CASSQRGVGGPGETQYF
TGTGCCAGTAGTCAACGTGGGGTTGGCGGTCCAGGGGAGACCCAGTACTTC
>TRBD1|TRBV19|TRBJ2-5|14|NA
CASSKRGLQETQYF
TGTGCCAGTAGTAAGAGGGGGCTCCAAGAGACCCAGTACTTC
>NA|TRBV5-1|TRBJ2-2|13|NA
CASSPANTGELFF
TGCGCCAGCAGCCCCGCGAACACCGGGGAGCTGTTTTTT
>NA|TRBV5-6|TRBJ1-3|13|NA
CASSFTEGNTIYF
TGTGCCAGCAGCTTTACGGAAGGAAACACCATATATTTT
>TRBD2|TRBV5-1|TRBJ2-2|17|NA
CASSFLAGGRGTGELFF
TGCGCCAGCAGCTTCTTAGCGGGGGGCCGAGGCACCGGGGAGCTGTTTTTT
>TRBD1|TRBV3-1/TRBV3-2|TRBJ1-2|14|NA
CASSLSQGDYGYTF
TGTGCCAGCAGCCTCTCGCAGGGGGACTATGGCTACACCTTC
>TRBD1|TRBV7-2|TRBJ1-5|15|NA
CASSLEGTGNQPQHF
TGTGCCAGCAGCTTAGAGGGGACAGGCAATCAGCCCCAGCATTTT
>NA|TRBV6-6|TRBJ1-4|12|NA
CASSYYGEKLFF
TGTGCCAGCAGTTACTACGGTGAAAAACTGTTTTTT
>NA|TRBV5-5|TRBJ2-2|15|NA
CASSDGFWNTGELFF
TGTGCCAGCAGCGATGGATTTTGGAACACCGGGGAGCTGTTTTTT
>NA|TRBV5-6|TRBJ1-2|15|NA
CASSFSPQEDYGYTF
TGTGCCAGCAGCTTTTCACCTCAGGAGGACTATGGCTACACCTTC
>NA|TRBV7-2|TRBJ2-6|15|NA
CASSPVVSGANVLTF
TGTGCCAGCAGCCCGGTAGTCTCTGGGGCCAACGTCCTGACTTTC
>NA|TRBV4-1|TRBJ2-4|17|NA
CASSQPIGQVAKNIQYF
TGCGCCAGCAGCCAGCCAATAGGGCAGGTAGCCAAAAACATTCAGTACTTC
>TRBD1|TRBV19|TRBJ1-5|15|few
CASSAGQVRNQPQHF
TGTGCCAGTAGTGCCGGACAGGTACGCAATCAGCCCCAGCATTTT
>NA|TRBV5-6|TRBJ1-1|13|NA
CASSFGLNTEAFF
TGTGCCAGCAGTTTCGGGTTAAACACTGAAGCTTTCTTT
>NA|TRBV6-5|TRBJ1-1|13|NA
CASSYVKNTEAFF
TGTGCCAGCAGTTACGTGAAAAACACTGAAGCTTTCTTT
>TRBD1|TRBV2|TRBJ1-2|14|NA
CASSLIQGGHGYTF
TGTGCCAGCAGCCTCATTCAGGGGGGTCATGGCTACACCTTC
>NA|TRBV4-1|TRBJ1-1|15|NA
CASSQGGDRNTEAFF
TGCGCCAGCAGCCAAGGGGGGGATAGGAACACTGAAGCTTTCTTT
>TRBD2|TRBV9|TRBJ2-1|16|NA
CASSVGLAGGYNEQFF
TGTGCCAGCAGCGTAGGGCTAGCGGGGGGGTACAATGAGCAGTTCTTC
>NA|TRBV5-5|TRBJ2-5|14|NA
CASSLGDHQETQYF
TGTGCCAGCAGCTTGGGGGACCATCAAGAGACCCAGTACTTC
>NA|TRBV7-9|TRBJ2-2|16|NA
CASSLVAGTDTGELFF
TGTGCCAGCAGCTTAGTGGCAGGTACAGACACCGGGGAGCTGTTTTTT
>TRBD2|TRBV5-6|TRBJ2-1|19|NA
CASSLWQGFLAGGLNEQFF
TGTGCCAGCAGCTTGTGGCAGGGGTTTTTAGCGGGGGGTCTCAATGAGCAGTTCTTC
>NA|TRBV3-1/TRBV3-2|TRBJ2-5|14|NA
CASSQGVRGETQYF
TGTGCCAGCAGCCAAGGTGTCAGGGGAGAGACCCAGTACTTC
>NA|TRBV29-1|TRBJ1-1|12|NA
CSVEGLNTEAFF
TGCAGCGTTGAAGGTCTGAACACTGAAGCTTTCTTT
>TRBD2|TRBV7-2|TRBJ2-2|17|NA
CASSLAVAGGQTGELFF
TGTGCCAGCAGCTTAGCGGTAGCGGGGGGGCAGACCGGGGAGCTGTTTTTT
>TRBD2|TRBV2|TRBJ2-1|16|few
CASSLRLAGKNNEQFF
TGTGCCAGCAGTCTTCGCCTAGCGGGGAAAAACAATGAGCAGTTCTTC
>TRBD2|TRBV4-1|TRBJ2-2|20|NA
CASSQDSPSGGALRTGELFF
TGCGCCAGCAGCCAAGATTCCCCCAGCGGGGGGGCCTTAAGGACCGGGGAGCTGTTTTTT
>TRBD1|TRBV4-1|TRBJ1-2|16|NA
CASSQTDTTGGYGYTF
TGCGCCAGCAGCCAGACGGATACGACAGGGGGCTATGGCTACACCTTC
>NA|TRBV19|TRBJ1-4|13|NA
CASSITVGRVIRF
TGTGCCAGTAGTATTACCGTGGGACGGGTCATACGATTT
>NA|TRBV7-2|TRBJ1-1|13|NA
CASSRHLNTEAFF
TGTGCCAGCAGCCGCCACCTGAACACTGAAGCTTTCTTT
>NA|TRBV5-4|TRBJ2-3|15|NA
CASSLAAESTDTQYF
TGTGCCAGCAGCTTGGCAGCTGAAAGCACAGATACGCAGTATTTT
>NA|TRBV6-5|TRBJ1-3|12|NA
CASGISGNTIYF
TGTGCCAGCGGAATATCTGGAAACACCATATATTTT
>TRBD1|TRBV24-1|TRBJ1-5|14|NA
CATSDPGGTQPQHF
TGTGCCACCAGTGATCCAGGGGGCACGCAGCCCCAGCATTTT
>TRBD1|TRBV30|TRBJ1-5|14|few
CAWSDSQGYQPQHF
TGTGCCTGGAGTGACTCACAGGGGTATCAGCCCCAGCATTTT
>NA|TRBV25-1|TRBJ1-3|15|NA
CASSTYGSSGNTIYF
TGTGCCAGCAGCACATACGGGAGCTCTGGAAACACCATATATTTT
>NA|TRBV3-1/TRBV3-2|TRBJ1-5|17|NA
CASSQGGGQDGNQPQHF
TGTGCCAGCAGCCAAGGGGGGGGGCAAGATGGCAATCAGCCCCAGCATTTT